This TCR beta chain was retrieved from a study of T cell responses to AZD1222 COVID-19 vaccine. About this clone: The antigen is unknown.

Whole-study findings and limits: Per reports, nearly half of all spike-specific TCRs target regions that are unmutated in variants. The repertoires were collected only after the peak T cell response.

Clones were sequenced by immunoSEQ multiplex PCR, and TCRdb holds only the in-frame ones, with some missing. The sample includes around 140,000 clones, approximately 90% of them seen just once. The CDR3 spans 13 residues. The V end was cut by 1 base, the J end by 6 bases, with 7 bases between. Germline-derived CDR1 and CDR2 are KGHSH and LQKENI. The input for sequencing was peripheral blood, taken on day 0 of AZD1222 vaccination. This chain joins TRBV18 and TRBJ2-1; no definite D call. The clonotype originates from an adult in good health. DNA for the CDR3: TGTGCCAGCTCACCACGGCAGGCCAATGAGCAGTTCTTC. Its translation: CASSPRQANEQFF.